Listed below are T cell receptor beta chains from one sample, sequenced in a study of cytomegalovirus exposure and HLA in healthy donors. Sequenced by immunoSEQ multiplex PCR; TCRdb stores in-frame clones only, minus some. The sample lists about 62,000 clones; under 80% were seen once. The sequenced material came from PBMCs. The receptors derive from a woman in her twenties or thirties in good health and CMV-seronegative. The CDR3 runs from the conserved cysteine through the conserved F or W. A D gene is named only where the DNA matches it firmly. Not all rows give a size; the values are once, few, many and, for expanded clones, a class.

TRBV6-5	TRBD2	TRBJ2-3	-	CASSYLSAGGTDTQYF	TGTGCCAGCAGTTACCTTTCCGCGGGAGGCACAGATACGCAGTATTTT
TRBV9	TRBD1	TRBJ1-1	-	CASSVEFTGGATEAFF	TGTGCCAGCAGCGTCGAGTTTACAGGGGGCGCGACTGAAGCTTTCTTT
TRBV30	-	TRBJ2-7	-	CAWRRREFYEQYF	TGTGCCTGGAGGCGGAGGGAGTTCTACGAGCAGTACTTC
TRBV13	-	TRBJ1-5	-	CASSTGQTMQPQHF	TGTGCCAGCAGCACCGGACAGACGATGCAGCCCCAGCATTTT
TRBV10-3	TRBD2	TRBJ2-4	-	CAISEPSGRQGVAKNIQYF	TGTGCCATCAGTGAGCCTAGCGGGAGGCAAGGAGTAGCCAAAAACATTCAGTACTTC
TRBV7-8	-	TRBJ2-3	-	CASSPFVGGLIPDTQYF	TGTGCCAGCAGCCCCTTTGTGGGAGGTTTGATCCCAGATACGCAGTATTTT
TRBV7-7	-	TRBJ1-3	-	CASSLDREPGNTIYF	TGTGCCAGCAGCTTAGACAGGGAACCTGGAAACACCATATATTTT
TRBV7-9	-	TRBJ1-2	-	CASSLPQGYGYTF	TGTGCCAGCAGCCTTCCCCAGGGCTATGGCTACACCTTC
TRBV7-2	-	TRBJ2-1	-	CASSRVGAWNEQFF	TGTGCCAGCAGCCGTGTGGGGGCCTGGAATGAGCAGTTCTTC
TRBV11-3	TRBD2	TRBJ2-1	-	CASSRGGAGSEQFF	TGTGCCAGCAGCCGGGGGGGGGCCGGGAGTGAGCAGTTCTTC
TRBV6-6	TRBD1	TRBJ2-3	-	CASSYGAGTDTDTQYF	TGTGCCAGCAGTTACGGGGCCGGGACAGACACAGATACGCAGTATTTT
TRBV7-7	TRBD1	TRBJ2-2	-	CASRPGTGSRGELFF	TGTGCTAGCAGACCCGGGACAGGGAGTAGGGGGGAGCTGTTTTTT
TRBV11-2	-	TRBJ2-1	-	CASSLSEQFF	TGTGCCAGCAGCTTGAGTGAGCAGTTCTTC
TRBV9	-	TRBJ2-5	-	CASSTRGDFTETQYF	TGTGCCAGCAGTACCAGGGGGGATTTCACGGAGACCCAGTACTTC
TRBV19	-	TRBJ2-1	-	CASSIGSRHIGEQFF	TGTGCCAGTAGTATAGGATCGCGTCATATCGGTGAGCAGTTCTTC
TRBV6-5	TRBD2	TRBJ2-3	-	CASSYSGLAGSDTQYF	TGTGCCAGCAGTTACTCAGGACTAGCGGGATCCGATACGCAGTATTTT
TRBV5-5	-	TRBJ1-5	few	CASSSTGVPNQPQHF	TGTGCCAGCAGTTCTACGGGGGTTCCCAATCAGCCCCAGCATTTT
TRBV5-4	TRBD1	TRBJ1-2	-	CASSPQTGVAPKRDF	TGTGCCAGCAGCCCCCAGACAGGGGTCGCGCCCAAAAGGGATTTC
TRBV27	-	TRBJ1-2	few	CASTPGGGVPRGYTF	TGTGCCAGCACCCCAGGAGGGGGGGTTCCCCGGGGCTACACCTTC
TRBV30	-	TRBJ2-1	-	CALGGGSSSYNEQFF	TGTGCCTTAGGGGGGGGGTCGAGCTCCTACAATGAGCAGTTCTTC
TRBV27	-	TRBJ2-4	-	CASSTRQESAKNIQYF	TGTGCCAGCAGTACGAGACAGGAATCGGCCAAAAACATTCAGTACTTC
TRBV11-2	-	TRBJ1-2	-	CASSPGVPAYYGYTF	TGTGCCAGCAGCCCCGGGGTCCCCGCATACTATGGCTACACCTTC
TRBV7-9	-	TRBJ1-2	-	CASSLAGAGNYGYTF	TGTGCCAGCAGCTTAGCGGGGGCCGGGAACTATGGCTACACCTTC
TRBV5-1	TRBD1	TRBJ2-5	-	CASSTPDRGFETQYF	TGCGCCAGCAGCACACCGGACAGGGGGTTTGAGACCCAGTACTTC
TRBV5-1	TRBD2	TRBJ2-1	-	CASSLGLAGRSYNEQFF	TGCGCCAGCAGCTTGGGACTAGCGGGGAGATCGTACAATGAGCAGTTCTTC